The rows below give T cell receptor beta chains drawn from one sample of a study of technical replicates of blood from several donors. Clones were sequenced by immunoSEQ multiplex PCR, and TCRdb holds only the in-frame ones, with some missing. The sample holds 40,000 to 60,000 clones; around 83% are singletons and the top ten take less than 6.5%. The sequencing input was PBMCs. The receptor set was obtained from a human donor in good health. Some clones in this sample may be carry-over from other donors' samples. Both conserved end residues are part of each CDR3. The D gene is left open where the match is weak. Rows give clone size only sometimes, using once, few, many, or a class for an expanded clone.

J gene: TRBJ2-2
D gene: TRBD2
V gene: TRBV7-2
clone size: once
CDR3 DNA: TGTGCCAGCAGCTTAGGTCTAGCGGGAGCTGCCGGGGAGCTGTTTTTT
CDR3 protein: CASSLGLAGAAGELFF

J gene: TRBJ2-7
D gene: -
V gene: TRBV25-1
clone size: -
CDR3 DNA: TGTGCCAGCAGGTCCCCAGGCGCCGACGAGCAGTACTTC
CDR3 protein: CASRSPGADEQYF

J gene: TRBJ2-5
D gene: -
V gene: TRBV6-5
clone size: -
CDR3 DNA: TGTGCCAGCAGTACCGGCTTTGAGGAACAAGAGACCCAGTACTTC
CDR3 protein: CASSTGFEEQETQYF

J gene: TRBJ2-3
D gene: TRBD2
V gene: TRBV7-3
clone size: -
CDR3 DNA: TGTGCCAGCAGCTTGGAGACTAGCGGGAGGCATACGCAGTATTTT
CDR3 protein: CASSLETSGRHTQYF

J gene: TRBJ2-7
D gene: TRBD2
V gene: TRBV5-1
clone size: -
CDR3 DNA: TGCGCCAGCAGCCTCACGGGGGGGAGCTCCTACGAGCAGTACTTC
CDR3 protein: CASSLTGGSSYEQYF

J gene: TRBJ1-5
D gene: TRBD1
V gene: TRBV7-3
clone size: -
CDR3 DNA: TGTGCCAGCAGCGTTAATAGGGACAGGGCTACTCAGCCCCAGCATTTT
CDR3 protein: CASSVNRDRATQPQHF

J gene: TRBJ2-5
D gene: TRBD2
V gene: TRBV9
clone size: -
CDR3 DNA: TGTGCCAGCAGCGCTAGGGCGGGAGGGATCCAAGAGACCCAGTACTTC
CDR3 protein: CASSARAGGIQETQYF

J gene: TRBJ1-3
D gene: -
V gene: TRBV7-9
clone size: -
CDR3 DNA: TGTGCCAGCAGCTTACTATCGGGGGATATCTCTGGAAACACCATATATTTT
CDR3 protein: CASSLLSGDISGNTIYF

J gene: TRBJ1-1
D gene: -
V gene: TRBV2
clone size: -
CDR3 DNA: TGTGCCAGCAAAAATTCCGGGACACCATACACTGAAGCTTTCTTT
CDR3 protein: CASKNSGTPYTEAFF

J gene: TRBJ1-2
D gene: TRBD1
V gene: TRBV12-5
clone size: -
CDR3 DNA: TGTGCTAGTGGCTTACCTCCCTTGGGACAGGGGATACGACGCACTGATGGCTACACCTTC
CDR3 protein: CASGLPPLGQGIRRTDGYTF

J gene: TRBJ1-2
D gene: -
V gene: TRBV6-6
clone size: -
CDR3 DNA: TGTGCCAGCAGGGCGGCCCAGCAGGGGAATTATGGCTACACCTTC
CDR3 protein: CASRAAQQGNYGYTF

J gene: TRBJ1-6
D gene: -
V gene: TRBV6-1
clone size: -
CDR3 DNA: TGTGCCAACACTCAAGAATGGGGAGGGGGATCACCCCTCCACTTT
CDR3 protein: CANTQEWGGGSPLHF

J gene: TRBJ2-7
D gene: -
V gene: TRBV9
clone size: -
CDR3 DNA: TGTGCCAGCAGCGTAGGCCCGGAAAGACTGAACGAGCAGTACTTC
CDR3 protein: CASSVGPERLNEQYF

J gene: TRBJ2-1
D gene: -
V gene: TRBV21-1
clone size: -
CDR3 DNA: TGTGCCAGCAGCACTCCGGGACAGGGAACCCAATTTCAGTTCTTC
CDR3 protein: CASSTPGQGTQFQFF

J gene: TRBJ2-5
D gene: -
V gene: TRBV7-6
clone size: -
CDR3 DNA: TGTGCCAGCAGCTTTCTTCAAGAGACCCAGTACTTC
CDR3 protein: CASSFLQETQYF